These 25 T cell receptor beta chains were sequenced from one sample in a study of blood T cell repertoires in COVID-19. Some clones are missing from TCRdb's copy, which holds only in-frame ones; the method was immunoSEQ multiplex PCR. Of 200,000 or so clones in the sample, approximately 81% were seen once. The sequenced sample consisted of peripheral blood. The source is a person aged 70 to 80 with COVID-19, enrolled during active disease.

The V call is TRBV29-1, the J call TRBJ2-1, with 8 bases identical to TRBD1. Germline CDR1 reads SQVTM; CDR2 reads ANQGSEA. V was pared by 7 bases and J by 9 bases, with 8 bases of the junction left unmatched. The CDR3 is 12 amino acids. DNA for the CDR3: TGCAGCGCCACCCCAGGGGGCGGTGAGCAGTTCTTC. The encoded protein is CSATPGGGEQFF.

CDR3 nucleotide sequence: TGTGCCAGCAGTTTAAGGAGGACAGCCAGGAGCTCCTACGAGCAGTACTTC. Its translation: CASSLRRTARSSYEQYF. The chain carries TRBV28 and TRBJ2-7, with D possibly matching TRBD1 (6 bases). The germline V gene has CDR1 MDHEN and CDR2 SYDVKM. The CDR3 totals 17 residues. V shed 2 bases and J shed 0 bases, with 17 bases lying between them. The entire variable domain, with the rest obtained from reference TRBV28 and TRBJ2-7, is as follows: DVKVTQSSRYLVKRTGEKVFLECVQDMDHENMFWYRQDPGLGLRLIYFSYDVKMKEKGDIPEGYSVSREKKERFSLILESASTNQTSMYLCASSLRRTARSSYEQYFGPGTRLTVT.

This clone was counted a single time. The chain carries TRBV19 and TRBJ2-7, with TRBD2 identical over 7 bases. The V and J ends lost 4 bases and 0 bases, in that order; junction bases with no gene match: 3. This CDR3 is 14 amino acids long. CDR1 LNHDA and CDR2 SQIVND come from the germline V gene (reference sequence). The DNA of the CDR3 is TGTGCCAGTAGTAGAGCGGGGTACTCCTACGAGCAGTACTTC. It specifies CASSRAGYSYEQYF.

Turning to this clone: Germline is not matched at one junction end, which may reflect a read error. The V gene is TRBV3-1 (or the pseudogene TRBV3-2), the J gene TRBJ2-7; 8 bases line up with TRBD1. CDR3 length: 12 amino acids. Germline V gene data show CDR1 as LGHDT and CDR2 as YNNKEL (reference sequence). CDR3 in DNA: TGTGCCAGCAGTCAAGGACAGGGAGAGCAGTACTTC. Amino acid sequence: CASSQGQGEQYF.

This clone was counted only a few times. Here the CDR3 reads CASSYSNLVGNEQYF. The CDR3, as DNA: TGTGCCAGCAGTTACTCGAACTTGGTGGGCAACGAGCAGTACTTC. The V call is TRBV6-2 or TRBV6-3, the J call TRBJ2-7; no definite D call. V was shortened by 0 bases and J by 5 bases, with 14 bases between the two germline ends. There are 15 residues in the CDR3. CDR1 and CDR2 (germline): MNHEY, SVGEGT.

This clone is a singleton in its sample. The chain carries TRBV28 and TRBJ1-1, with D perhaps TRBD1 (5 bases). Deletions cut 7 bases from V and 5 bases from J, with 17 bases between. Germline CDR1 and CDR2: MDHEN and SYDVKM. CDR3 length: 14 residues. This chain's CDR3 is CASTWGGTATEAFF. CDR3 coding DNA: TGTGCCAGCACCTGGGGGGGGACTGCTACTGAAGCTTTCTTT.

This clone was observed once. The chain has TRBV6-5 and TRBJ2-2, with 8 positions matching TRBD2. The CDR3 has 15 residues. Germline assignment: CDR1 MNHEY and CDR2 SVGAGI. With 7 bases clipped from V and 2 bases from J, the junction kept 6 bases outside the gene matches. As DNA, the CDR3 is TGTGCCAGCACCAACAGCGGGGGAAACACCGGGGAGCTGTTTTTT. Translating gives CASTNSGGNTGELFF.

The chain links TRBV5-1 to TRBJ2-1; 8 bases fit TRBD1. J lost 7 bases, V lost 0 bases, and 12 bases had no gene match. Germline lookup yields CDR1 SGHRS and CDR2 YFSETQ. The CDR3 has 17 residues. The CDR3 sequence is CASSLAGRGRMVNEQFF. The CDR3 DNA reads TGCGCCAGCAGCTTGGCGGGCAGGGGGCGCATGGTGAATGAGCAGTTCTTC. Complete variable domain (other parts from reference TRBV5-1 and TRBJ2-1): KAGVTQTPRYLIKTRGQQVTLSCSPISGHRSVSWYQQTPGQGLQFLFEYFSETQRNKGNFPGRFSGRQFSNSRSEMNVSTLELGDSALYLCASSLAGRGRMVNEQFFGPGTRLTVL.

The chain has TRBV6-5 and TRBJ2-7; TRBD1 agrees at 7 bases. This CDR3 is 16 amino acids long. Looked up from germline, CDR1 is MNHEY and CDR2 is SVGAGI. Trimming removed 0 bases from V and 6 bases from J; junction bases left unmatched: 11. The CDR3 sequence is CASSYSTTGELFEQYF. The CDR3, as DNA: TGTGCCAGCAGTTACTCTACCACAGGGGAGCTTTTCGAGCAGTACTTC.

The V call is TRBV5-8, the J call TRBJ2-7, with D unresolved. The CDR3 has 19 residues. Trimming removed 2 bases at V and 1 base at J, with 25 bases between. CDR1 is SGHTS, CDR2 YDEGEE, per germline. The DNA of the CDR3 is TGTGCCAGCAGCTTCCCCCTGGGCAGAAACTCTATCACTTCCTACGAGCAGTACTTC. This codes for CASSFPLGRNSITSYEQYF.

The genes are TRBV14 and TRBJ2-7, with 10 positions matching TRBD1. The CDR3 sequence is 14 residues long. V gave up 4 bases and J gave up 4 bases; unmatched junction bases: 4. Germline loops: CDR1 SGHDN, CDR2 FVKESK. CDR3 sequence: CASSLGDRGYEQYF. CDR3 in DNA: TGTGCCAGCAGCCTTGGGGACAGGGGATACGAGCAGTACTTC.

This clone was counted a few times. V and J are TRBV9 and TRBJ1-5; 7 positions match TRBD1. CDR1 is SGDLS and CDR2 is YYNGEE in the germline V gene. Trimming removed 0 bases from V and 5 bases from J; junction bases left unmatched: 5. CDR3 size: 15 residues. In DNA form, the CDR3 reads TGTGCCAGCAGCGTAGGGCAGGGGGTTGATCAGCCCCAGCATTTT. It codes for CASSVGQGVDQPQHF.

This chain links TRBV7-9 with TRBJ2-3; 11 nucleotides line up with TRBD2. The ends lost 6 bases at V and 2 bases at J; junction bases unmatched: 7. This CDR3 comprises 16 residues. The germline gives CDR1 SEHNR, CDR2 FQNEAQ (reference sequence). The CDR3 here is CASRSSGRAITDTQYF. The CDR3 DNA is TGTGCCAGCAGAAGTAGCGGGAGGGCAATCACAGATACGCAGTATTTT.

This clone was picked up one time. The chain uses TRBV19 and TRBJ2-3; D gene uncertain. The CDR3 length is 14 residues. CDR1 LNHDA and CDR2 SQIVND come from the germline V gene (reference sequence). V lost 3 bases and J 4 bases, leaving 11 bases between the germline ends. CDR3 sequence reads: CASSIGREADTQYF. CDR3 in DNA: TGTGCCAGTAGTATTGGTAGAGAGGCAGATACGCAGTATTTT.

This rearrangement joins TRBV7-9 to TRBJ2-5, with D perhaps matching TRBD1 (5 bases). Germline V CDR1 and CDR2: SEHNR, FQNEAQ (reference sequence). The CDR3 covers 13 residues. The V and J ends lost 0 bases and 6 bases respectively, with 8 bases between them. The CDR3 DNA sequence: TGTGCCAGCAGCTTAGCAGGGGAAAAGACCCAGTACTTC. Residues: CASSLAGEKTQYF.

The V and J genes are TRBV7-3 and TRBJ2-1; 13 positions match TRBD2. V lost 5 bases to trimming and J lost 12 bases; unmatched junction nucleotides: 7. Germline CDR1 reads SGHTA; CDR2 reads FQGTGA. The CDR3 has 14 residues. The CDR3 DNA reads TGTGCCAGCAGCCAGGGACTAGCGGGATACGGGCAGTTCTTC. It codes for CASSQGLAGYGQFF.

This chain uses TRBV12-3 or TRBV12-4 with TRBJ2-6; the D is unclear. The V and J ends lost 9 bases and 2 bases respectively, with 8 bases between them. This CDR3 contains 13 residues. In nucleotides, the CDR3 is TGTGCCAGTGAAGACACTGGGGCCAACGTCCTGACTTTC. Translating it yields CASEDTGANVLTF.

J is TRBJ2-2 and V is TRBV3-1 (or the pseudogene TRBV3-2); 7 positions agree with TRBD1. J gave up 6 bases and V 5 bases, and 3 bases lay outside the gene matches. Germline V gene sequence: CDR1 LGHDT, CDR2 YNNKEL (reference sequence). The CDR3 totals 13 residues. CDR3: CASSGTAPGELFF. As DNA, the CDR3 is TGTGCCAGCAGCGGGACAGCACCCGGGGAGCTGTTTTTT.

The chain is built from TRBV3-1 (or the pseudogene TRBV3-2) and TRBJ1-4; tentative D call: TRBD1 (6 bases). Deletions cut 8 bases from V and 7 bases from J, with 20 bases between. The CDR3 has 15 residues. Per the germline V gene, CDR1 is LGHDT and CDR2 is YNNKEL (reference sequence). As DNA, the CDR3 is TGTGCCAGCTCCACCTCCGGGGGGCTGGCTGAAAAACTGTTTTTT. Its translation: CASSTSGGLAEKLFF.

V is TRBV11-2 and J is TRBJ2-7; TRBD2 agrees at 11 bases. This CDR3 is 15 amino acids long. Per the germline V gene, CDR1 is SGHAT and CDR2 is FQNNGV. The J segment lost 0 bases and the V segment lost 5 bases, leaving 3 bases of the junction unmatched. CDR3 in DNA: TGTGCCAGCAGCGCCACTAGCGGGGGCTCCTACGAGCAGTACTTC. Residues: CASSATSGGSYEQYF.

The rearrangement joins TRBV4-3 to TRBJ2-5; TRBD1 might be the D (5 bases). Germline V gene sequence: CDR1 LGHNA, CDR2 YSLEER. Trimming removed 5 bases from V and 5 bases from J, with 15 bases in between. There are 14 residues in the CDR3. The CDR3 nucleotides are TGCGCCAGCAGCTTGAGCAGGGTTTCGGAGACCCAGTACTTC. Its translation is CASSLSRVSETQYF.

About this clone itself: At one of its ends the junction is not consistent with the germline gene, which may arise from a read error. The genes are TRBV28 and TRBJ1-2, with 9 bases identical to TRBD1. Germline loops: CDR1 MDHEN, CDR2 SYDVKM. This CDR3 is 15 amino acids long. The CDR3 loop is CASSFVSSGQGSLAF. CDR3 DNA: TGTGCCAGCAGTTTTGTATCATCGGGACAGGGAAGTTTGGCCTTC.

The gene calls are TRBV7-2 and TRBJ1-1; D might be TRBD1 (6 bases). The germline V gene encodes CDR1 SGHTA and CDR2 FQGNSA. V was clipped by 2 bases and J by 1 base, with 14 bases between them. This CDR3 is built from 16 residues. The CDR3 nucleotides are TGTGCCAGCAGCTTATCACCAGGGACATCGAACACTGAAGCTTTCTTT. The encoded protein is CASSLSPGTSNTEAFF.

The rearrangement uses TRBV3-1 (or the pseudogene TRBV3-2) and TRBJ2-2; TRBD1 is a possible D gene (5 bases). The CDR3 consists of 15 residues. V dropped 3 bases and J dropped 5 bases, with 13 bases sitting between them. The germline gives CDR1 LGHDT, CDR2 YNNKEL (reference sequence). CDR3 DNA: TGTGCCAGCAGCCAGCAGGGTGGGTGGACCGGGGAGCTGTTTTTT. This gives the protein CASSQQGGWTGELFF.

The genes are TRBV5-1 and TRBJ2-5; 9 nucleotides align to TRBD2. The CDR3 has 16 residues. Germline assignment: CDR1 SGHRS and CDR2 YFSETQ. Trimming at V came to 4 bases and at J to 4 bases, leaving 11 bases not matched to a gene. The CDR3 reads CASSGTGTSSLETQYF. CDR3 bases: TGCGCCAGCAGCGGTACCGGGACTAGCTCGTTAGAGACCCAGTACTTC.